Below are 5 T cell receptor beta chains sequenced from a single sample in a study of OX40 agonist ivuxolimab in advanced cancers. TCRdb keeps only in-frame clones here, not all; method: immunoSEQ multiplex PCR. The top ten hold 1.4% of the sample, which has fewer than 25,000 clones, roughly 78% seen once. The sample in question was CD4+ or CD8+ T cells sorted from blood, obtained in a trial of the OX40 agonist ivuxolimab. These receptor sequences come from an adult with an advanced solid tumor such as melanoma, head and neck, liver or kidney cancer.

The chain couples TRBV30 to TRBJ1-6, with D perhaps matching TRBD1 (6 bases). The V gene lost 1 base and the J gene lost 8 bases, with 9 bases spanning the gap. Germline CDR1 and CDR2: GTSNPN and SVGIG (reference sequence). The CDR3 has 13 amino acids. The DNA of the CDR3 is TGTGCCTGGAGTGCACAGGGTTATTCACCCCTCCACTTT. As protein: CAWSAQGYSPLHF.

The chain uses TRBV27 and TRBJ2-3, with 7 nucleotides matching TRBD2. The CDR3 is 16 residues long. Germline CDR1 MNHEY, CDR2 SMNVEV (reference sequence). V dropped 3 bases and J dropped 2; count of bases not matched to a gene: 8. CDR3 region: CASSLAAGLNTDTQYF. The CDR3, as DNA: TGTGCCAGCAGTTTGGCAGCGGGATTGAACACAGATACGCAGTATTTT.

The rearrangement uses TRBV7-6 and TRBJ1-6, with 10 bases fitting TRBD1. The V segment lost 1 base and the J segment 8 bases; nucleotides outside the gene matches: 2. CDR3 length: 15 residues. The germline V gene has CDR1 SGHVS and CDR2 FNYEAQ. The CDR3 region has the DNA TGTGCCAGCAGCTTAGGACAGGGGGCGCATTCACCCCTCCACTTT. It specifies CASSLGQGAHSPLHF. Complete variable domain (other parts from reference TRBV7-6 and TRBJ1-6): GAGVSQSPRYKVTKRGQDVALRCDPISGHVSLYWYRQALGQGPEFLTYFNYEAQQDKSGLPNDRFSAERPEGSISTLTIQRTEQRDSAMYRCASSLGQGAHSPLHFGNGTRLTVT.

The chain is built from TRBV21-1 and TRBJ2-1; TRBD1 is the table's D call, not checked against the DNA. TRBV21-1 is designated a pseudogene. The CDR3 is made up of 15 amino acids. The CDR3 sequence is CASSTLRTSYNEQFF. DNA for the CDR3: TGTGCCAGCAGCACTCTCAGAACCTCCTACAATGAGCAGTTCTTC.

The chain uses TRBV7-2 and TRBJ2-1; D possibly corresponds to TRBD2 (6 bases). The CDR3 is 15 residues long. Trimming took off 4 bases at V and 4 bases at J, with 14 bases between the two ends. Germline assignment: CDR1 SGHTA and CDR2 FQGNSA. The CDR3 nucleotides are TGTGCCAGCAGCTCAGAGGGGCGGGGTTACAATGAGCAGTTCTTC. Translated, it gives CASSSEGRGYNEQFF.